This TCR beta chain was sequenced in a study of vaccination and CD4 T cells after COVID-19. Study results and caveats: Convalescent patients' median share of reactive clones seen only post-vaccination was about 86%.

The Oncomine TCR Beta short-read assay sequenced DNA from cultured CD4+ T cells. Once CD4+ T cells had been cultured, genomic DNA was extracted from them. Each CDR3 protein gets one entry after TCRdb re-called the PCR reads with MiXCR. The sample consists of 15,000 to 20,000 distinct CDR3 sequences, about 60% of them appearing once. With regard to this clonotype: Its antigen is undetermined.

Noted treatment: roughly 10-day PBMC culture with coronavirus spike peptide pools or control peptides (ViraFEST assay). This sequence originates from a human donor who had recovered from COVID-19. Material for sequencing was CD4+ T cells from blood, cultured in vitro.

CDR3 nucleotide sequence: TGCAGTGCTAGAGAGGGACAGACTAATTCACCCCTCCACTTT. Its translation: CSAREGQTNSPLHF. The chain recombines TRBV20-1 with TRBJ1-6, with 7 bases that match TRBD1. The CDR3 consists of 14 residues. CDR1 DFQATT and CDR2 SNEGSKA come from the germline V gene (reference sequence). V gave up 0 bases and J gave up 6 bases; unmatched junction bases: 2.